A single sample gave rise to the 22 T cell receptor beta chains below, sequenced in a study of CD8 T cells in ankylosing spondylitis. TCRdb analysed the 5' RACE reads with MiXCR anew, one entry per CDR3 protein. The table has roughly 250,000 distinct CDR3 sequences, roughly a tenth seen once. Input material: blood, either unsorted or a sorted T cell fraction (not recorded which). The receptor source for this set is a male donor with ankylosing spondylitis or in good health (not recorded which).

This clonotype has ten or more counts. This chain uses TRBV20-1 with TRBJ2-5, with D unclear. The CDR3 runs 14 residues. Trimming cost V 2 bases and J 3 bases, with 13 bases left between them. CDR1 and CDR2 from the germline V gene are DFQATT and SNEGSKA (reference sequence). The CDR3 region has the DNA TGCAGTGCTAGATTCGCGACGTTAGAAGAGACCCAGTACTTC. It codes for CSARFATLEETQYF.

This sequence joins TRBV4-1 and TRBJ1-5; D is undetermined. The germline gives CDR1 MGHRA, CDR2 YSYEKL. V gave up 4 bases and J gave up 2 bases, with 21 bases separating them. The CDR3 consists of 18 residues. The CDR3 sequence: CASSRIPLAAGGNQPQHF. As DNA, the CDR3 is TGCGCCAGCAGCCGCATCCCCCTGGCCGCAGGTGGCAATCAGCCCCAGCATTTT.

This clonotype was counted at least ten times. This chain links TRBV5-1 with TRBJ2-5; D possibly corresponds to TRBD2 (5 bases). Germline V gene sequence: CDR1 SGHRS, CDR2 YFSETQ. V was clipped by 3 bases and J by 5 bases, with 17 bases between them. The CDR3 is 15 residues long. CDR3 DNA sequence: TGCGCCAGCAGCTCGAACGGGATCGGGTTGGAGACCCAGTACTTC. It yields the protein CASSSNGIGLETQYF.

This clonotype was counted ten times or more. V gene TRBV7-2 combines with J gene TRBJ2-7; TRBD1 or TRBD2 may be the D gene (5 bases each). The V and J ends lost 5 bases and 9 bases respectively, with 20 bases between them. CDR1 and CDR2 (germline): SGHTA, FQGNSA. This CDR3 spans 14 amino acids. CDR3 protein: CASSPRDVLRGQYF. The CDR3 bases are TGTGCCAGCAGCCCTCGGGACGTTCTGAGGGGGCAGTACTTC.

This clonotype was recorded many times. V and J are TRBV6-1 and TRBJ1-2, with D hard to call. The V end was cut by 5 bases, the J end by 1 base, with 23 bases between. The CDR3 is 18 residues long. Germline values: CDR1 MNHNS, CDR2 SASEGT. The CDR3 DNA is TGTGCCAGCAGTCCCCGGACGTACGCCCGAATCCGTAACTATGGCTACACCTTC. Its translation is CASSPRTYARIRNYGYTF.

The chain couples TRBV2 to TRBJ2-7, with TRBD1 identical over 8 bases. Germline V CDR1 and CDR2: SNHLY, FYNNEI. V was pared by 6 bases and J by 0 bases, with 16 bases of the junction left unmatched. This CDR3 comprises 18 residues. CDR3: CASRPGQDLTLSSYEQYF. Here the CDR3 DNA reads TGTGCCAGCAGACCGGGACAGGACTTGACTCTTAGCTCCTACGAGCAGTACTTC.

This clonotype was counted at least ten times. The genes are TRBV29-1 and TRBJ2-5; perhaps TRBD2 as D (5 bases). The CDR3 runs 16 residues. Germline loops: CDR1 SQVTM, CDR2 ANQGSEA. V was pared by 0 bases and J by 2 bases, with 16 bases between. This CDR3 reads CSVEDPRSRLQETQYF. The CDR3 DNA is TGCAGCGTTGAAGATCCTAGGTCGAGACTACAAGAGACCCAGTACTTC. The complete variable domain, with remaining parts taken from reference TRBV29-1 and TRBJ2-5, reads SAVISQKPSRDICQRGTSLTIQCQVDSQVTMMFWYRQQPGQSLTLIATANQGSEATYESGFVIDKFPISRPNLTFSTLTVSNMSPEDSSIYLCSVEDPRSRLQETQYFGPGTRLLVL.

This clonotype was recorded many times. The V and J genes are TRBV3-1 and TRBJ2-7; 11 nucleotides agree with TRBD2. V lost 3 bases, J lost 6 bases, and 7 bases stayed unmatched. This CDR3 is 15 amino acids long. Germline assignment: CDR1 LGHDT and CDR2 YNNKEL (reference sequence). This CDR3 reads CASSHLTSGSVEQYF. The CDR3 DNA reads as TGTGCCAGCAGCCACCTCACTAGCGGGAGTGTCGAGCAGTACTTC.

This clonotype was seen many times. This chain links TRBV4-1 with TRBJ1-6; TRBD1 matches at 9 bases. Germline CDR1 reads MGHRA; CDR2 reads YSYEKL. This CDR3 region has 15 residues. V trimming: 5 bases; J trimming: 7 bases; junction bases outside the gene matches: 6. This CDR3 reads CASSSPGTGNSPLHF. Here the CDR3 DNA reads TGCGCCAGCAGCTCCCCCGGGACAGGGAATTCACCCCTCCACTTT.

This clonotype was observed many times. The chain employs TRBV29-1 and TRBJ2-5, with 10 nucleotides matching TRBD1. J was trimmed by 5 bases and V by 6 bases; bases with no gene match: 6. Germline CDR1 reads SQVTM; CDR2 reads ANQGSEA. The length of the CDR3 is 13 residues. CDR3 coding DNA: TGCAGCGTGGACAGGGGGTTTCTGGAGACCCAGTACTTC. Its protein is CSVDRGFLETQYF.

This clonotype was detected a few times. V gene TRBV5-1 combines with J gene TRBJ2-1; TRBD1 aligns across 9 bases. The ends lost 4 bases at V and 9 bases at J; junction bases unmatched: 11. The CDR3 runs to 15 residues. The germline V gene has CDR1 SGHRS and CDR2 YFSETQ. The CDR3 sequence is CASSHGTGNSGEQFF. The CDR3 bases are TGCGCCAGCAGCCACGGGACAGGGAACTCGGGTGAGCAGTTCTTC.

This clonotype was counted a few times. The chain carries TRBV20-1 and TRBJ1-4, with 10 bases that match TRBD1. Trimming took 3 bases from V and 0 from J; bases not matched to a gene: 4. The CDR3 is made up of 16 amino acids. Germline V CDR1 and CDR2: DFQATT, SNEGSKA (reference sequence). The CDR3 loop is CSARSGQGATNEKLFF. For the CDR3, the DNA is TGCAGTGCTAGGAGTGGACAGGGGGCAACTAATGAAAAACTGTTTTTT.

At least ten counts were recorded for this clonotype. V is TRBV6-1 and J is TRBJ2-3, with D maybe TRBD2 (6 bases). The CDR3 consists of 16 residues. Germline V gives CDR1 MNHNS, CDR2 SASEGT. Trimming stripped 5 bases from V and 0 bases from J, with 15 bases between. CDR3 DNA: TGTGCCAGCAGTCCCTCAGTGGCGGGAAGCACAGATACGCAGTATTTT. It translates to CASSPSVAGSTDTQYF.

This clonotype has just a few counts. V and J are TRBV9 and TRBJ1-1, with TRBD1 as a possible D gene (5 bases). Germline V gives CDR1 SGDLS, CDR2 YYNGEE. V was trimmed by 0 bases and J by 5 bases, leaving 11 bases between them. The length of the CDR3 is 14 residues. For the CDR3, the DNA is TGTGCCAGCAGCGTAGATGGGGGAGTAACTGAAGCTTTCTTT. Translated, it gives CASSVDGGVTEAFF.

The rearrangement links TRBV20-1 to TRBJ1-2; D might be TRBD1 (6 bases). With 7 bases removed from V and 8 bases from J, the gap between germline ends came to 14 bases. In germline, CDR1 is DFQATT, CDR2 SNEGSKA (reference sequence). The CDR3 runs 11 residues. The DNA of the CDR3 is TGCAGTGGTGGGGGCCATGGGGGCTACACCTTC. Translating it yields CSGGGHGGYTF.

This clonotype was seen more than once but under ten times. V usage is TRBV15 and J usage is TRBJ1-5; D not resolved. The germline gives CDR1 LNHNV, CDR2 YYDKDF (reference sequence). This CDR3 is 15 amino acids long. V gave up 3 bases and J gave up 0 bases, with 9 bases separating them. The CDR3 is CATSRKGYSNQPQHF. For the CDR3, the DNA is TGTGCCACCAGCAGGAAAGGGTATAGCAATCAGCCCCAGCATTTT.

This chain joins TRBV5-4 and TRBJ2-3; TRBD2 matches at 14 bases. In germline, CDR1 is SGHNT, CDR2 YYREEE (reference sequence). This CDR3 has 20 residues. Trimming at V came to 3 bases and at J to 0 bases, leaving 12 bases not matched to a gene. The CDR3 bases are TGTGCCAGCAGCTCTACCGGGACTAGCGGGGGCAGCCCTAGCACAGATACGCAGTATTTT. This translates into CASSSTGTSGGSPSTDTQYF.

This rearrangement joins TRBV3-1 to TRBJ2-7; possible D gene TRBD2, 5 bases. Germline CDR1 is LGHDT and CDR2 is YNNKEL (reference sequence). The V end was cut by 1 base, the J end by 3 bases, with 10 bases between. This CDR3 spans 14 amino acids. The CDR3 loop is CASSQALRDYEQYF. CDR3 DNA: TGTGCCAGCAGCCAAGCTTTGAGGGACTACGAGCAGTACTTC.

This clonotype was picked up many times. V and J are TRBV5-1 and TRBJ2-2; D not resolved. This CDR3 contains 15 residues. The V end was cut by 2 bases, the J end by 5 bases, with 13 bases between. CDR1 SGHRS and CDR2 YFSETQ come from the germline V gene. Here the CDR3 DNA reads TGCGCCAGCAGCTTTTCTGACGGGTATACCGGGGAGCTGTTTTTT. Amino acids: CASSFSDGYTGELFF.

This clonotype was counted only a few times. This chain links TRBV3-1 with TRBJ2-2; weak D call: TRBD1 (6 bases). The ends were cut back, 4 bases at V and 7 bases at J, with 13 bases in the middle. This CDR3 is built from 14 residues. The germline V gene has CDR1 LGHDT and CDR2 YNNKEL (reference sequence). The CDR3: CASSPGAAIGELFF. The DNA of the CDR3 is TGTGCCAGCAGCCCAGGGGCAGCCATCGGGGAGCTGTTTTTT.

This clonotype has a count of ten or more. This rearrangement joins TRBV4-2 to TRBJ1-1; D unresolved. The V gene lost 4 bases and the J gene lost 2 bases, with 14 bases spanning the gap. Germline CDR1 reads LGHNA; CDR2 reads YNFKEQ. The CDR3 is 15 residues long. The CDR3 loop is CASSPGTGTNTEAFF. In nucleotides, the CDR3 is TGTGCCAGCAGCCCTGGTACGGGTACCAACACTGAAGCTTTCTTT.

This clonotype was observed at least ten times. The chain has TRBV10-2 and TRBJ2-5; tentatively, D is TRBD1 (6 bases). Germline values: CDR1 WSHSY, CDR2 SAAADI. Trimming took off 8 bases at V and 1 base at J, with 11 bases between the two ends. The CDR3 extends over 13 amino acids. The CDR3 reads CASATGFQETQYF. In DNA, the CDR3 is TGCGCCAGCGCAACAGGGTTCCAAGAGACCCAGTACTTC.